Shown below are 26 T cell receptor beta chains from a single sample sequenced in a study of cytomegalovirus exposure and HLA in healthy donors. Sequencing was performed with immunoSEQ multiplex PCR; in TCRdb, only in-frame clones are kept and a portion is missing. The sample holds approximately 130,000 clones, around nine tenths seen once. The source material was PBMCs. The receptors were sampled from a woman under 30 in good health and CMV-seronegative.

The chain combines TRBV5-1 with TRBJ1-6; TRBD1 matches 8 bases. Trimming took 4 bases from V and 9 from J; bases not matched to a gene: 6. This CDR3 contains 14 residues. CDR1 and CDR2 (germline): SGHRS, YFSETQ. This CDR3 reads CASSADRAGSPLHF. CDR3 bases: TGCGCCAGCAGCGCGGACAGGGCGGGTTCACCCCTCCACTTT.

This chain uses TRBV2 with TRBJ2-5, with D unclear. The CDR3 covers 12 residues. Germline V gene lookup returns CDR1 SNHLY and CDR2 FYNNEI. V lost 7 bases and J 3 bases, leaving 9 bases between the germline ends. The CDR3 DNA reads TGTGCCAGCAACTCCTTAGAAGAGACCCAGTACTTC. Amino acid sequence: CASNSLEETQYF. The entire variable domain, with the rest obtained from reference TRBV2 and TRBJ2-5, is as follows: EPEVTQTPSHQVTQMGQEVILRCVPISNHLYFYWYRQILGQKVEFLVSFYNNEISEKSEIFDDQFSVERPDGSNFTLKIRSTKLEDSAMYFCASNSLEETQYFGPGTRLLVL.

The chain links TRBV15 to TRBJ2-5, with TRBD2 matching over 9 bases. The junction had 6 bases not matched to a gene; V was cut back by 0 bases and J by 4 bases. From germline, CDR1 is LNHNV and CDR2 YYDKDF (reference sequence). CDR3 length equals 16 residues. This CDR3 is CATSRDKGLAGETQYF. The CDR3 DNA is TGTGCCACCAGCAGAGATAAGGGACTAGCCGGAGAGACCCAGTACTTC.

V usage is TRBV30 and J usage is TRBJ1-5; no reliable D call. The CDR3 totals 17 residues. Trimming shortened V by 0 bases and J by 4 bases, and 19 bases separated the two germline ends. Germline loops: CDR1 GTSNPN, CDR2 SVGIG (reference sequence). CDR3 nucleotide sequence: TGTGCCTGGAGTGTACCCAAGGCCCCCAGGCTTAATCAGCCCCAGCATTTT. The encoded protein is CAWSVPKAPRLNQPQHF. The complete variable domain, with remaining parts taken from reference TRBV30 and TRBJ1-5, reads SQTIHQWPATLVQPVGSPLSLECTVEGTSNPNLYWYRQAAGRGLQLLFYSVGIGQISSEVPQNLSASRPQDRQFILSSKKLLLSDSGFYLCAWSVPKAPRLNQPQHFGDGTRLSIL.

The rearrangement links TRBV7-9 to TRBJ2-7; 13 bases are shared with TRBD2. V lost 4 bases to trimming and J lost 1 base; unmatched junction nucleotides: 4. The V gene's germline CDR1 is SEHNR and CDR2 FQNEAQ (reference sequence). The CDR3 loop spans 16 amino acids. This CDR3 is CASSSPTSGGSYEQYF. CDR3 nucleotides: TGTGCCAGCAGCTCGCCGACTAGCGGGGGGTCCTACGAGCAGTACTTC.

The rearrangement joins TRBV11-2 to TRBJ1-1; TRBD1 is a possible D gene (6 bases). Germline V gene lookup returns CDR1 SGHAT and CDR2 FQNNGV. Trimming left V 0 bases short and J 3 bases short, with 11 bases between. This CDR3 region has 15 residues. CDR3 nucleotide sequence: TGTGCCAGCAGCTTAGATATTAGGGGGTACACTGAAGCTTTCTTT. This codes for CASSLDIRGYTEAFF.

This rearrangement joins TRBV5-1 to TRBJ2-1; 12 positions match TRBD2. The V segment lost 0 bases and the J segment 7 bases; nucleotides outside the gene matches: 11. The germline gives CDR1 SGHRS, CDR2 YFSETQ. The CDR3 length is 18 residues. The CDR3 nucleotides are TGCGCCAGCAGCTTGGGAAGGACTAGCGGGACTAGGGAAAATGAGCAGTTCTTC. It codes for CASSLGRTSGTRENEQFF.

The genes are TRBV4-1 and TRBJ2-7; 9 nucleotides line up with TRBD1. CDR3 length equals 16 residues. Unmatched junction bases numbered 6, after V lost 1 base and J lost 2 bases. Per germline, CDR1 MGHRA and CDR2 YSYEKL. CDR3: CASSQGGDRVTYEQYF. CDR3 bases: TGCGCCAGCAGCCAAGGGGGGGACAGGGTGACCTACGAGCAGTACTTC.

J is TRBJ2-7 and V is TRBV13; D possibly corresponds to TRBD1 (5 bases). The germline CDR1 and CDR2 sequences are PRHDT and FYEKMQ (reference sequence). Trimming left V 3 bases short and J 4 bases short, with 13 bases between. The CDR3 is made up of 14 amino acids. The CDR3 spells CASSFSGALYEQYF. The CDR3 DNA is TGTGCCAGCAGCTTCTCTGGGGCGCTGTACGAGCAGTACTTC.

V and J are TRBV30 and TRBJ1-1, with D maybe TRBD1 (5 bases). This CDR3 has 15 residues. Trimming pared 1 base from V and 2 bases from J, leaving 14 bases between. Germline lookup yields CDR1 GTSNPN and CDR2 SVGIG (reference sequence). CDR3 bases: TGTGCCTGGAGTGCCCTCGACAGAATTAACACTGAAGCTTTCTTT. This gives the protein CAWSALDRINTEAFF.

The chain employs TRBV7-9 and TRBJ2-3, with 12 bases fitting TRBD2. Germline values: CDR1 SEHNR, CDR2 FQNEAQ (reference sequence). This CDR3 is built from 16 residues. Unmatched junction bases numbered 6, after V lost 5 bases and J lost 3 bases. Written as DNA, the CDR3 is TGTGCCAGCAGCCCCTCGACTAGCGGGAGAACAGATACGCAGTATTTT. The encoded protein is CASSPSTSGRTDTQYF.

V gene TRBV5-4 combines with J gene TRBJ2-1; perhaps TRBD1 as D (6 bases). Deletions cut 4 bases from V and 4 bases from J, with 15 bases between. CDR1 and CDR2 (germline): SGHNT, YYREEE (reference sequence). The CDR3 sequence is 15 residues long. The CDR3 is CASSPPGQSYNEQFF. In nucleotides, the CDR3 is TGTGCCAGCAGCCCACCCGGACAGAGTTACAATGAGCAGTTCTTC.

The chain recombines TRBV9 with TRBJ1-2; a weak D match, TRBD1 (5 bases). The CDR3 has 15 residues. V gave up 0 bases and J gave up 6 bases, with 15 bases separating them. The germline CDR1 and CDR2 sequences are SGDLS and YYNGEE. CDR3 region: CASSVARAGWDGYTF. The CDR3, as DNA: TGTGCCAGCAGCGTAGCTCGGGCAGGGTGGGATGGCTACACCTTC.

The rearrangement links TRBV9 to TRBJ1-2, with D uncertain. Germline CDR1 is SGDLS and CDR2 is YYNGEE. This CDR3 has 13 residues. V lost 0 bases to trimming and J lost 5 bases, with 8 bases between them. CDR3 amino acids: CASSVGEDYGYTF. For the CDR3, the DNA is TGTGCCAGCAGCGTAGGGGAGGATTATGGCTACACCTTC.

The chain links TRBV21-1 to TRBJ1-1; the table's D gene call, TRBD1, was not cross checked with the DNA. TRBV21-1 is marked as a pseudogene. The CDR3 spans 18 residues. CDR3: CASSKKVRDRVLDTEAFF. As DNA, the CDR3 is TGTGCCAGCAGCAAAAAGGTAAGGGACAGAGTTTTGGACACTGAAGCTTTCTTT.

Written as DNA, the CDR3 is TGTGCCAGCAGTTCACAGGGACAGGGGAATCAGCCCCAGCATTTT. Amino acid sequence: CASSSQGQGNQPQHF. The chain is built from TRBV28 and TRBJ1-5, with TRBD1 identical over 10 bases. Trimming at V came to 4 bases and at J to 4 bases, leaving 4 bases not matched to a gene. Looked up from germline, CDR1 is MDHEN and CDR2 is SYDVKM. This CDR3 comprises 15 residues.

CDR3 loop: CASRQETNNNEQFF. Written as DNA, the CDR3 is TGCGCCAGCAGACAGGAGACCAATAACAATGAGCAGTTCTTC. This chain joins TRBV5-1 and TRBJ2-1; D may be TRBD1 (5 bases). Germline CDR1 reads SGHRS; CDR2 reads YFSETQ. This CDR3 spans 14 amino acids. Trimming cost V 5 bases and J 5 bases, with 14 bases left between them.

This clone came up once. The rearrangement links TRBV2 to TRBJ2-7, with D possibly matching TRBD2 (5 bases). This CDR3 spans 14 amino acids. V dropped 5 bases and J dropped 3 bases, with 14 bases sitting between them. Per the germline V gene, CDR1 is SNHLY and CDR2 is FYNNEI. The CDR3 is CASSLGRASYEQYF. CDR3 in DNA: TGTGCCAGCAGTCTTGGGCGGGCTAGCTACGAGCAGTACTTC.

Here the CDR3 reads CASSVDTAVETQYF. The CDR3 DNA sequence: TGTGCCAGCAGCGTAGACACGGCGGTGGAGACCCAGTACTTC. The rearrangement uses TRBV9 and TRBJ2-5; D gene unclear. CDR3 length equals 14 residues. Trimming took 0 bases from V and 5 from J, leaving 11 bases between them. Germline CDR1 SGDLS, CDR2 YYNGEE.

This clone turned up a few times. The rearrangement links TRBV6-6 to TRBJ1-5, with TRBD1 identical over 10 bases. The CDR3 spans 16 residues. The germline CDR1 and CDR2 sequences are MNHNY and SVGAGI (reference sequence). V lost 6 bases, J lost 5 bases, and 10 bases stayed unmatched. CDR3 sequence (DNA): TGTGCCAGCAGCCCAACGAGGGACAGGGGTGATCAGCCCCAGCATTTT. Amino acid sequence: CASSPTRDRGDQPQHF.

The gene calls are TRBV28 and TRBJ2-7, with 7 nucleotides matching TRBD1. The CDR3 contains 13 residues. Losses at the gene ends were 10 bases for V and 4 bases for J; bases not matched to a gene: 10. CDR1 and CDR2 (germline): MDHEN, SYDVKM. The CDR3 DNA follows: TGTGCCACCTTAGCACAGGGGCGTTACGAGCAGTACTTC. Its translation is CATLAQGRYEQYF.

V is TRBV2 and J is TRBJ1-1, with D possibly matching TRBD1 (6 bases). The CDR3 spans 13 residues. V was clipped by 6 bases and J by 3 bases, with 11 bases between them. CDR1 and CDR2 from the germline V gene are SNHLY and FYNNEI. The CDR3 is CASRTRTDTEAFF. CDR3 coding DNA: TGTGCCAGCAGGACAAGGACAGACACTGAAGCTTTCTTT.

In this sample, this clone turned up once. In DNA, the CDR3 is TGTGCCAGCAGCACTACTAGCGGCTTCTACAATGAGCAGTTCTTC. Protein product: CASSTTSGFYNEQFF. This chain connects TRBV28 to TRBJ2-1; 8 positions match TRBD2. The J segment lost 3 bases and the V segment lost 6 bases, leaving 7 bases of the junction unmatched. The CDR3 runs to 15 residues. From germline, CDR1 is MDHEN and CDR2 SYDVKM.

The chain is built from TRBV19 and TRBJ1-6, with D possibly matching TRBD1 (6 bases). The V and J ends lost 2 bases and 5 bases respectively, with 7 bases between them. The CDR3 is 14 amino acids. The germline CDR1 and CDR2 sequences are LNHDA and SQIVND (reference sequence). This CDR3 reads CASSIRQDNSPLHF. The CDR3 DNA reads TGTGCCAGTAGTATACGACAGGATAATTCACCCCTCCACTTT.

The rearrangement links TRBV7-9 to TRBJ2-1; 8 bases are shared with TRBD2. This CDR3 is 15 amino acids long. J gave up 5 bases and V 6 bases, and 9 bases lay outside the gene matches. Germline V gene data show CDR1 as SEHNR and CDR2 as FQNEAQ (reference sequence). The CDR3 protein is CASSPRGTRNNEQFF. For the CDR3, the DNA is TGTGCCAGCAGTCCACGGGGGACTAGAAACAATGAGCAGTTCTTC.

The J gene is TRBJ2-2, the V gene TRBV6-6; TRBD1 is a possible D gene (5 bases). Trimming cost V 0 bases and J 3 bases, with 8 bases left between them. The CDR3 loop spans 15 amino acids. Germline CDR1 and CDR2: MNHNY and SVGAGI (reference sequence). CDR3 sequence: CASSYSQAYTGELFF. CDR3 bases: TGTGCCAGCAGTTACTCACAGGCCTACACCGGGGAGCTGTTTTTT.